Each of the 7 T cell receptor beta chains below was sequenced from the same sample in a study of response to subunit inactivated influenza vaccine (dated by TCRdb to the late 2010s). Libraries were built with RT-PCR. For sequencing, an Illumina HiSeq 2500 was employed. The public reads were run again by TCRdb, first through fastp at Q25 and then through MiXCR, and only productive beta chains were kept. Each CDR3 protein appears once, grouped with its most common genes and DNA. The sample includes a few hundred thousand distinct CDR3 sequences, with 20% to 25% observed a single time. The top ten clones comprise around 9.6% of the sample. Sequencing was performed on PBMCs from blood, taken roughly 20 months after vaccination. The source is a man between 50 and 70 years old who received an inactivated influenza vaccine. Donor details come from another sample of the same person, matched by shared clones.

This clonotype was recorded many times. The chain links TRBV7-8 to TRBJ1-1; 9 bases map to TRBD1. There are 14 residues in the CDR3. V dropped 5 bases and J dropped 5; count of bases not matched to a gene: 6. Germline V lookup: CDR1 SGHVS, CDR2 FQNEAQ. The CDR3 DNA reads as TGTGCCAGCAGCCAGAACAGGGGGCAAACTGAAGCTTTCTTT. Translated, it gives CASSQNRGQTEAFF.

This clonotype came up a few times. The chain links TRBV24-1 to TRBJ2-5; tentatively, D is TRBD2 (6 bases). CDR1 and CDR2 (germline): KGHDR, SFDVKD. Trimming removed 9 bases at V and 5 bases at J, with 12 bases between. The CDR3 extends over 12 amino acids. The DNA for the CDR3 is TGTGCCACCGGGGAAGGGAGGGAGACCCAGTACTTC. Its translation is CATGEGRETQYF.

The V call is TRBV27, the J call TRBJ1-1; 7 nucleotides agree with TRBD1. The length of the CDR3 is 15 residues. The germline gives CDR1 MNHEY, CDR2 SMNVEV (reference sequence). The ends lost 5 bases at V and 2 bases at J; junction bases unmatched: 8. CDR3 bases: TGTGCCAGCAGTCCCTCGAAGGGGGCTAACACTGAAGCTTTCTTT. Translated: CASSPSKGANTEAFF.

The rearrangement links TRBV13 to TRBJ1-6, with D perhaps TRBD1 (6 bases). The CDR3 contains 14 residues. Germline V gene lookup returns CDR1 PRHDT and CDR2 FYEKMQ (reference sequence). Trimming removed 4 bases from V and 6 bases from J, with 10 bases in between. Here the CDR3 reads CASSSGVSNSPLHF. The CDR3 region has the DNA TGTGCCAGCAGCTCAGGGGTGAGTAATTCACCCCTCCACTTT.

This clonotype came up a few times. V is TRBV21-1 and J is TRBJ1-5; the table's D call of TRBD1 was not tested on the DNA. TRBV21-1 is deemed a pseudogene. The CDR3 consists of 18 residues. CDR3 nucleotide sequence: TGTGCCAGCAGCTTTCCTTTGAGGAGACAGGGATACAATCAGCCCCAGCATTTT. Its translation: CASSFPLRRQGYNQPQHF.

The chain is built from TRBV6-2 or TRBV6-3 and TRBJ2-7, with D possibly TRBD1 on 5 matching bases. V lost 3 bases and J lost 5, with 14 bases in between. This CDR3 contains 14 residues. The germline gives CDR1 MNHEY, CDR2 SVGEGT. The CDR3 DNA is TGTGCCAGCAGTTATCTTCAGGGATCCCACGAGCAGTACTTC. Translated: CASSYLQGSHEQYF.

This clonotype occurred many times. The rearrangement uses TRBV20-1 and TRBJ1-6; 8 bases are shared with TRBD1. The CDR3 is made up of 16 amino acids. Looked up from germline, CDR1 is DFQATT and CDR2 is SNEGSKA (reference sequence). The junction had 9 bases not matched to a gene; V was cut back by 5 bases and J by 3 bases. CDR3 nucleotide sequence: TGCAGTGCTCTAGCTGGAGGGACAGGCTATAATTCACCCCTCCACTTT. It yields the protein CSALAGGTGYNSPLHF.